This TCR beta chain was captured in a study of immune evolution from preneoplasia to lung adenocarcinoma (dated by TCRdb to the early 2020s). In the study overall: No AAH lesions showed HLA loss of heterozygosity, compared with 6% to 7.5% of AIS, approximately 15% of MIA and roughly a third of ADC lesions. A total of under 60 patients with pulmonary nodules who underwent surgical resection were included in the overall cohort. The immune data were integrated with whole exome sequencing and methylation data obtained from the same cohort of nodules. POLYSOLVER was used to infer class I HLA alleles from exome data, and LOHHLA was used to detect allele-specific HLA loss. Resected precursor lesions (AAH, AIS, MIA) and invasive adenocarcinomas were each compared against paired morphologically normal lung tissue. The study used immune gene expression, TCR sequencing and multiplex immunofluorescence to profile the immune contexture of lung adenocarcinoma precursors and invasive adenocarcinoma. According to the study, around 99 samples were used for TCR sequencing. Sample size was based on specimen availability rather than a prior power calculation. The TCR sequencing data were obtained from about 47 patients.

Notes on this clone: Its antigen target is currently unknown. Base-call qualities are not available, and no considerably larger clone is one nucleotide away.

The research as a whole found: Because every patient came from Japan and China, how well the results apply to Western populations was uncertain. The findings rested on association rather than direct causation, and larger cohorts with long-term follow-up and longitudinal biopsies were considered necessary. The highest clonality was observed in normal lung, whereas higher T cell density and diversity but lower clonality appeared to be present in later-stage lesions. KRAS-mutant nodules showed the highest T cell clonality compared with EGFR-mutant or double wild-type lesions. The highest top T cell clone frequencies were observed in normal lung, and a progressive decrease in top T cell clone frequencies appeared to occur from AAH through AIS, MIA and invasive adenocarcinoma.

Between the mid-2010s and the late 2010s, the patients underwent resection in either Japan or China. Two lung cancer pathologists independently reviewed H&E slides to confirm the histologic diagnosis of every case. Macro-dissection after pathologic assessment enriched premalignant or tumor cells for nucleic acid extraction. The AllPrep DNA/RNA FFPE Kit was used to isolate DNA from FFPE tissue. The V and J ends are trimmed by 6 bases and 5 bases, leaving 16 bases between them. From the cysteine through the phenylalanine, the CDR3 covers 14 amino acids. Only the CDR3 portion is preserved as DNA: 42 bases, with reading frame beginning at the first base. Via the germline V gene, CDR1 is MNHNS and CDR2 SASEGT. The immunoSEQ hsTCRbeta Kit was used to sequence TCR beta CDR3 regions from DNA. In the original analysis: The ImmunoSEQ Analyzer was used to analyse the TCR sequencing data. T cell clonality was defined as 1 minus Pielou's evenness, calculated on productive rearrangements. T cell diversity was measured with the inverse Simpson index on productive templates. T cell density was defined as TCR beta template counts normalized to usable DNA, with usable DNA estimated by amplification and sequencing of housekeeping genes. Two-sided Kruskal-Wallis tests were used to compare TCR metrics across histologic stages. TCRdb carries this immuneACCESS record with in-frame sequences only. Its versions omit some clonotypes, under half of them owing to an unresolved V gene in the studies checked, with the rest unexplained. V and J calls and clone size are as listed in that table; D and trimming were resolved from the DNA. This sample comprises over 13,000 clones, 80% of them detected only once. The ten largest make up 4% to 5% of the sample.

Sample: FFPE minimally invasive lung adenocarcinoma tissue. This specimen's cell subset or site label, interpreted: micro-invasive lung adenocarcinoma (MIA). In this chain, TRBV6-1 is recombined with TRBJ2-5; no D gene can be assigned with confidence. This TCR was sampled from an older person with lung adenocarcinoma. CDR3 reads: CASSYYFFRETQYF. The base sequence is TGTGCCAGCAGCTATTACTTTTTCAGGGAGACCCAGTACTTC.